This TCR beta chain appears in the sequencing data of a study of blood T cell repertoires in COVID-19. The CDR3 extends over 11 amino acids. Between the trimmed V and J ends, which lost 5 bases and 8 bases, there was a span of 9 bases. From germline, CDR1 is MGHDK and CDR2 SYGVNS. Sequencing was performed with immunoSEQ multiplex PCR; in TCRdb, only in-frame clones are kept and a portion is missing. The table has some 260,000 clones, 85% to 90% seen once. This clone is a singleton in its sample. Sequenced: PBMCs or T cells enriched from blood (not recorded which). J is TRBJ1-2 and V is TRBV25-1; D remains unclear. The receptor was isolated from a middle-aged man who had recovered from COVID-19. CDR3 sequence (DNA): TGTGCCAGCAGTATGGGAGGAGGCTACACCTTC. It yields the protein CASSMGGGYTF.